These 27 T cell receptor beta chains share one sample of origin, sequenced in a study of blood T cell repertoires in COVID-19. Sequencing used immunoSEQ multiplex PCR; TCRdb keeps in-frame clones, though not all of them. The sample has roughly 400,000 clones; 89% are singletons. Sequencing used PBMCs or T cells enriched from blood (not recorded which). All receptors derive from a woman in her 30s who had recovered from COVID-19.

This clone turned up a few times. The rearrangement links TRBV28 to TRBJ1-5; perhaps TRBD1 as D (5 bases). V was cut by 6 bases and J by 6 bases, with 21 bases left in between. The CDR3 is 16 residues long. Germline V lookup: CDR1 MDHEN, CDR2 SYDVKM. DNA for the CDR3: TGTGCCAGCAGCCTCTCGGCGGGGGGTGTGAGTCAGCCCCAGCATTTT. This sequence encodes CASSLSAGGVSQPQHF.

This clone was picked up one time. The CDR3 sequence: CASSQVAQRTSGMSTLYNEQFF. For the CDR3, the DNA is TGCGCCAGCAGCCAAGTTGCCCAGAGGACTAGCGGGATGTCAACCCTGTACAATGAGCAGTTCTTC. This rearrangement joins TRBV4-1 to TRBJ2-1; 12 positions agree with TRBD2. V was clipped by 1 base and J by 4 bases; unmatched bases: 20. The CDR3 has 22 residues. Germline CDR1 reads MGHRA; CDR2 reads YSYEKL.

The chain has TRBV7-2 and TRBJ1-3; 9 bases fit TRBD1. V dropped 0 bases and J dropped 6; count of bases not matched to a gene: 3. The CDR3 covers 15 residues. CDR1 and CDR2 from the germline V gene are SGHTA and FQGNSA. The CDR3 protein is CASSLAAQGANTIYF. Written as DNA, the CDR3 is TGTGCCAGCAGCTTAGCCGCACAGGGGGCAAACACCATATATTTT. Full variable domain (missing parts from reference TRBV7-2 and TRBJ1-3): GAGVSQSPSNKVTEKGKDVELRCDPISGHTALYWYRQSLGQGLEFLIYFQGNSAPDKSGLPSDRFSAERTGGSVSTLTIQRTQQEDSAVYLCASSLAAQGANTIYFGEGSWLTVV.

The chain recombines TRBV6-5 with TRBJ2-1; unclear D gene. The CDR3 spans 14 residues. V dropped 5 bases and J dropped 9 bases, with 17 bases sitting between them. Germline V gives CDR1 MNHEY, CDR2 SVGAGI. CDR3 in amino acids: CASSPQFGQSEQFF. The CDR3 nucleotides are TGTGCCAGCAGTCCTCAGTTTGGGCAGAGTGAGCAGTTCTTC.

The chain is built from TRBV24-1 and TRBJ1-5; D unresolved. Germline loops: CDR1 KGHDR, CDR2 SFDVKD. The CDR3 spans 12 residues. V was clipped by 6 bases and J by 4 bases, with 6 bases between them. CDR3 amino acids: CATSNTNQPQHF. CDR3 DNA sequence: TGTGCCACCAGTAATACAAATCAGCCCCAGCATTTT.

This CDR3 reads CAISGSDRGYGYTF. Here the CDR3 DNA reads TGTGCCATCAGTGGGTCGGACAGGGGCTATGGCTACACCTTC. The J gene is TRBJ1-2, the V gene TRBV10-3; 9 bases map to TRBD1. The V gene's germline CDR1 is ENHRY and CDR2 SYGVKD. V shed 4 bases and J 4 bases; nucleotides not matched to a gene: 4. The CDR3 is 14 amino acids.

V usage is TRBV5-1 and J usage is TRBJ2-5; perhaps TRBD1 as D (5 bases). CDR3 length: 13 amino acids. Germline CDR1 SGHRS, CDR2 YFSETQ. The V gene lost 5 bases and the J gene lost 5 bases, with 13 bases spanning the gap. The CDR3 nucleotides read TGCGCCAGCAGAGACCTCCAGGGTGAGACCCAGTACTTC. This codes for CASRDLQGETQYF.

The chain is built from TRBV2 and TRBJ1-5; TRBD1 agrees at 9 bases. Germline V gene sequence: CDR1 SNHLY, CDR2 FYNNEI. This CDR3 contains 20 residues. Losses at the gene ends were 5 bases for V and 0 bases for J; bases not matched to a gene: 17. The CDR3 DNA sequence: TGTGCCAGCAGTACTCCCAAACAGGGGGCTCCCCGTTATAGCAATCAGCCCCAGCATTTT. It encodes CASSTPKQGAPRYSNQPQHF.

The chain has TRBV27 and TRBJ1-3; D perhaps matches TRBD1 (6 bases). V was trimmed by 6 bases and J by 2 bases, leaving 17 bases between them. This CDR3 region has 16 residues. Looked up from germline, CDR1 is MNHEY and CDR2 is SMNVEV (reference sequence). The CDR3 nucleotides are TGTGCCAGCAGACCTTATCAACAGGGTACTGGAAACACCATATATTTT. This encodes CASRPYQQGTGNTIYF.

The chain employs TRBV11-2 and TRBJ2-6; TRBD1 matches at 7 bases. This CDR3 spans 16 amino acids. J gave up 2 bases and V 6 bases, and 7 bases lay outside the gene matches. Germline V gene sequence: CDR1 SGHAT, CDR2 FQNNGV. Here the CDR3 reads CASSYFRGPGANVLTF. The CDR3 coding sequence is TGTGCCAGCAGTTATTTTAGGGGGCCTGGGGCCAACGTCCTGACTTTC.

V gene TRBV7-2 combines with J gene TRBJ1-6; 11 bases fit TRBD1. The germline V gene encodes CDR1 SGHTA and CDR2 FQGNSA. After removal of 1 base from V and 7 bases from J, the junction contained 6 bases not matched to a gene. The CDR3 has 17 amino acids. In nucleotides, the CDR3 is TGTGCCAGCAGCTTAGGGAGGACAGGGGGCGGCAATTCACCCCTCCACTTT. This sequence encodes CASSLGRTGGGNSPLHF.

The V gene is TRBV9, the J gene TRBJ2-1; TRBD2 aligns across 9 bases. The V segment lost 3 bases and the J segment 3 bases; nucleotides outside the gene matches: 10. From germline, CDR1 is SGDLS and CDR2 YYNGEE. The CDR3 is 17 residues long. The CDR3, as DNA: TGTGCCAGCAGCGATCCCGGGACTAGCCCATACTACAATGAGCAGTTCTTC. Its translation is CASSDPGTSPYYNEQFF.

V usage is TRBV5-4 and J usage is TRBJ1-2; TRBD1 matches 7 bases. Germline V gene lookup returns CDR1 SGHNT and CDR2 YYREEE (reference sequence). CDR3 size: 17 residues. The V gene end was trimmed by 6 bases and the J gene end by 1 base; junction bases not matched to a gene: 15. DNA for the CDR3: TGTGCCAGCAAGACCTATGGGGTACAGGGGATTAACTATGGCTACACCTTC. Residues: CASKTYGVQGINYGYTF.

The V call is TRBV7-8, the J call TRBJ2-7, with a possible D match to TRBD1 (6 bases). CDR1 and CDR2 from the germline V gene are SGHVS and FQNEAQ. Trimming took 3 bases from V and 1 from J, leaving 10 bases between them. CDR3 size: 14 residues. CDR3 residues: CASSFSDRSYEQYF. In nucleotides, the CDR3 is TGTGCCAGCAGCTTTTCGGACAGATCCTACGAGCAGTACTTC.

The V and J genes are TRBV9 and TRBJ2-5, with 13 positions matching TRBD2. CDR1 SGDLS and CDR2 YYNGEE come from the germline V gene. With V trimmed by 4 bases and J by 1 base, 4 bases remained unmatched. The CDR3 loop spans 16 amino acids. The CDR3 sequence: CASSPGLAGAQETQYF. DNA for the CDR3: TGTGCCAGCAGCCCAGGACTAGCGGGAGCCCAAGAGACCCAGTACTTC.

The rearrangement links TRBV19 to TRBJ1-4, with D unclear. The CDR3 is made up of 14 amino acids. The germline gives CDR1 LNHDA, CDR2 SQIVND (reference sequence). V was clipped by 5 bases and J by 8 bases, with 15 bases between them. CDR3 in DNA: TGTGCCAGTAGTTTACTAGGGAGTCCAGAAAAACTGTTTTTT. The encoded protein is CASSLLGSPEKLFF.

The CDR3 loop reads CATSRDVFTGSPLGEQYF. Here the CDR3 DNA reads TGTGCCACCAGCAGAGATGTGTTTACGGGAAGTCCTCTCGGCGAGCAGTACTTC. The chain is built from TRBV15 and TRBJ2-7; possibly TRBD2 for D (5 bases). Trimming took 0 bases from V and 6 from J, leaving 24 bases between them. The CDR3 runs to 18 residues. Germline-derived CDR1 and CDR2 are LNHNV and YYDKDF (reference sequence).

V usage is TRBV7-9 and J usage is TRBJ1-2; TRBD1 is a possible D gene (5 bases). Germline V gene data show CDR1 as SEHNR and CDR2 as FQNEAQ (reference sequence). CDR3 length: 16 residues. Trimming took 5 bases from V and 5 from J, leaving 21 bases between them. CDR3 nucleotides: TGTGCCAGCAGCAAAGAGGGGCCGGGCTTGGGGTATGGCTACACCTTC. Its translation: CASSKEGPGLGYGYTF.

This chain's CDR3 is CASSYQGQGRNYGYTF. CDR3 bases: TGTGCCAGCAGTTACCAAGGACAGGGGCGGAACTATGGCTACACCTTC. The V and J genes are TRBV6-6 and TRBJ1-2, with TRBD1 matching over 9 bases. The V gene's germline CDR1 is MNHNY and CDR2 SVGAGI (reference sequence). The length of the CDR3 is 16 residues. J gave up 2 bases and V 2 bases, and 6 bases lay outside the gene matches.

The chain's CDR3 is CASSVYRTANYGYTF. CDR3 coding DNA: TGTGCCAGCAGCGTCTACAGGACAGCTAACTATGGCTACACCTTC. The rearrangement uses TRBV11-2 and TRBJ1-2; a possible D gene is TRBD1 (6 bases). The CDR3 sequence is 15 residues long. The germline V gene encodes CDR1 SGHAT and CDR2 FQNNGV. V lost 5 bases, J lost 0 bases, and 13 bases lay in between.

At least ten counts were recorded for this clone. The CDR3 protein is CASSQTRAGHHEQYF. CDR3 coding DNA: TGTGCCAGCAGTCAAACTAGAGCGGGACACCACGAGCAGTACTTC. The rearrangement links TRBV28 to TRBJ2-7; a possible D gene is TRBD2 (7 bases). V lost 5 bases and J 5 bases, leaving 19 bases between the germline ends. The germline CDR1 and CDR2 sequences are MDHEN and SYDVKM. This CDR3 contains 15 residues.

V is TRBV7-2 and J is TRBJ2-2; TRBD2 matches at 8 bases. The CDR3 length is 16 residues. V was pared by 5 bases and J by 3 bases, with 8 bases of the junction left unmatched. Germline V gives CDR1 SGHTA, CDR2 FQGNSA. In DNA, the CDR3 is TGTGCCAGCAGCCAAACAGCGGGGGCCCACACCGGGGAGCTGTTTTTT. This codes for CASSQTAGAHTGELFF.

For the CDR3, the DNA is TGCAGCGTTGAGTCGGACAGTTCCTACGAGCAGTACTTC. Protein: CSVESDSSYEQYF. The gene calls are TRBV29-1 and TRBJ2-7; a possible D gene is TRBD1 (6 bases). Trimming removed 3 bases from V and 1 base from J, with 10 bases in between. Germline V gene data show CDR1 as SQVTM and CDR2 as ANQGSEA. This CDR3 is built from 13 residues.

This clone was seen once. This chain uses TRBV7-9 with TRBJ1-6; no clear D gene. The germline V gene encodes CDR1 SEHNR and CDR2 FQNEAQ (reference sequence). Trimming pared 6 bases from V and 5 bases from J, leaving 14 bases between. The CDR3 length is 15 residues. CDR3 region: CASSSTETDNSPLHF. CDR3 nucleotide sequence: TGTGCCAGCAGTTCTACAGAGACCGATAATTCACCCCTCCACTTT.

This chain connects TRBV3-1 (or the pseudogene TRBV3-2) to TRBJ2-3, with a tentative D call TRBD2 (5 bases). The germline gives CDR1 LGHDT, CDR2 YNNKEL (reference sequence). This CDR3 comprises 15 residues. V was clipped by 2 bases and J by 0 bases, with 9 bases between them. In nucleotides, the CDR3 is TGTGCCAGCAGCCAAACGCTAGCCAGCACAGATACGCAGTATTTT. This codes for CASSQTLASTDTQYF.

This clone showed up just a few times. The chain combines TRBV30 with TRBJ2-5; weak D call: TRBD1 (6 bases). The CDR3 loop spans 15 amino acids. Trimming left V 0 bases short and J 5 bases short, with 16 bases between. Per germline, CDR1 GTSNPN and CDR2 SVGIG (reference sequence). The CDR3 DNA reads TGTGCCTGGAGTGTACCGTCGACAGGTTCGGAGACCCAGTACTTC. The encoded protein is CAWSVPSTGSETQYF.

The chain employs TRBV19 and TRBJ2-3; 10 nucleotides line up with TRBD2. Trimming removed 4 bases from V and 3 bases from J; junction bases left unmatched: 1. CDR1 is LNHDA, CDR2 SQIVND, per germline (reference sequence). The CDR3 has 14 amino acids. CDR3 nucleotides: TGTGCCAGTAGTAAACTAGCGGGAACAGATACGCAGTATTTT. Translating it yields CASSKLAGTDTQYF.